This T cell receptor (beta chain) emerged from a study of blood T cell repertoires in COVID-19. Study details: Samples taken during acute and convalescent COVID-19 were collected in the United States, Italy and Spain.

TCRdb's table, derived via immunoSEQ multiplex PCR, lists solely in-frame clones and lacks some. The top ten hold approximately 1.7% of the sample, which has roughly 230,000 clones, roughly nine tenths seen once. Germline assignment: CDR1 SNHLY and CDR2 FYNNEI. This CDR3 region has 16 residues. V lost 6 bases to trimming and J lost 2 bases, with 14 bases between them. What was sequenced was peripheral blood. The genes are TRBV2 and TRBJ1-6; no clear D gene. The TCR was taken from a man between 65 and 80 years old with acute or convalescent COVID-19. CDR3 DNA sequence: TGTGCCAGCAGCCACCCTATTGGTGCCTATAATTCACCCCTCCACTTT. Translation gives CASSHPIGAYNSPLHF.